The clone carrying this T cell receptor (beta chain) was detected a few times. The antigen is not known. There are 15 residues in the CDR3. CDR1 is SNHLY, CDR2 FYNNEI, per germline. Trimming at V came to 5 bases and at J to 5 bases, leaving 11 bases not matched to a gene. The data belong to a study of T-cell memory formation after mild COVID-19. At the level of the study: TCR clusters showed largely donor specificity.

Study results and limitations: For contracting clones, CD4+ ones sat mainly in CM and EM, CD8+ in EMRA. From day 15 to 85, contracting clones were balanced between CD4 and CD8, whereas later expanders leaned toward CD4+.

TCRdb re-called the 5' RACE reads with MiXCR, one entry per CDR3 protein. The table records 360,000 or so distinct CDR3 sequences, around 28% of them present only once. V usage is TRBV2 and J usage is TRBJ2-7; 8 bases match TRBD2. This TCR was recovered from an adult woman who had mild COVID-19 (a few samples of this study predate the infection). Cell type and time point are not known. Sequencing input: PBMCs or a T cell subset sorted from them (not recorded which). CDR3 residues: CASSTPAGVVHEQYF. The CDR3 coding sequence is TGTGCCAGCAGTACTCCAGCGGGAGTAGTCCACGAGCAGTACTTC.